This TCR beta chain was sequenced for a study of CD8+CD57+ T cells in acquired aplastic anemia. On the study more broadly: Mean DNA quantity obtained from sorted CD4+ and CD8+ cells was 3.2 ug.

In germline, CDR1 is SGDLS, CDR2 YYNGEE. This CDR3 is 13 amino acids long. On this clonotype: At one end the junction does not follow the germline gene, possibly because of a read error.

Whoever was chosen for sequencing had shown CD8+CD57+ cell expansion by flow cytometry. There were no patients without severe acquired aplastic anemia. The template used for profiling TCR beta VDJ and CDR3 was genomic DNA. One entry per CDR3 protein results from TCRdb running MiXCR on the reads. The table has 200,000 to 300,000 distinct CDR3 sequences, about 80% seen once; the top ten hold around 40%. The TCR originated in a human donor with aplastic anemia. The chain couples TRBV9 to TRBJ2-7; 9 nucleotides align to TRBD2. The source material was sorted CD4+, CD8+, or CD8+CD57+ T cells (not recorded which) from PBMCs. The CDR3: CASGYTRTSEKGF. CDR3 sequence (DNA): TGTGCCAGCGGCTACACCCGGACTAGCGAGAAGGGCTTC.